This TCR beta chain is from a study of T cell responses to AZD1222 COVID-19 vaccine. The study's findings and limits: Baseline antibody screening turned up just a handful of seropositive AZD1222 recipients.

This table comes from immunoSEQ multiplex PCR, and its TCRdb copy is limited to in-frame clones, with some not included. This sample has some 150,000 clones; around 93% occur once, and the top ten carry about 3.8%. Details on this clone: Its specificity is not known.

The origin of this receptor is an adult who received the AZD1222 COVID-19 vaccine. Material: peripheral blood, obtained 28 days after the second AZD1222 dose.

The CDR3 spells CASSIDSYPGGEKLFF. The CDR3 coding sequence is TGTGCCAGTAGTATAGACAGTTATCCTGGAGGGGAAAAACTGTTTTTT. The V call is TRBV19, the J call TRBJ1-4, with unresolved D. The germline CDR1 and CDR2 sequences are LNHDA and SQIVND (reference sequence). The germline V and J ends were trimmed by 0 bases and 8 bases, with 16 bases remaining between them. This CDR3 has 16 amino acids.